This TCR beta chain is drawn from a study of blood T cell repertoires in COVID-19. The overall study: Collection of acute and convalescent COVID-19 samples took place in the United States, Italy and Spain. Sources were T cells, B-cell-depleted T cells, or PBMCs; the material itself was cDNA or gDNA.

Unmatched junction bases numbered 9, after V lost 9 bases and J lost 2 bases. This CDR3 is built from 14 residues. In germline, CDR1 is MDHEN, CDR2 SYDVKM. As originally analysed: Reference gene primer amplification in the assay estimated nucleated cell counts. Generated by immunoSEQ multiplex PCR, the TCRdb table keeps only in-frame clones and is missing some. V, J and clone size are those of that table, while D and trimming were read from the DNA. Among under 250,000 clones listed, 83% were seen once. This TCR was sampled from a human donor in a cohort sampled during active COVID-19. Sample: peripheral blood. The chain is built from TRBV28 and TRBJ2-7; 8 bases are a match to TRBD2. In nucleotides, the CDR3 is TGTGCCAGTAAGAGGGCGGGAGGCGCCTACGAGCAGTACTTC. This translates into CASKRAGGAYEQYF.